The next 8 T cell receptor beta chains were all read from a single sample in a study of blood T cells in healthy people across ages. Then a second PCR, running roughly 7 to 11 cycles, was carried out with a sample-barcoded 5' primer and a J-beta primer mix. Each CDR3 protein is one row after TCRdb ran MiXCR on the 5' RACE reads. The sample carries hundreds of thousands of distinct CDR3 sequences, approximately 49% recorded once. The sequencing input was blood. The receptors shown here come from a woman aged 55-75 years in good health.

This clonotype was seen many times. V and J are TRBV7-9 and TRBJ2-1; D perhaps matches TRBD2 (6 bases). The CDR3 length is 16 residues. The germline V gene has CDR1 SEHNR and CDR2 FQNEAQ (reference sequence). The V end was cut by 0 bases, the J end by 4 bases, with 13 bases between. Written as DNA, the CDR3 is TGTGCCAGCAGCTTAGCGCTTAGCGGAGAATACAATGAGCAGTTCTTC. The encoded protein is CASSLALSGEYNEQFF.

Only a few counts were recorded for this clonotype. The chain joins TRBV2 to TRBJ2-7, with TRBD2 matching over 7 bases. The CDR3 loop spans 14 amino acids. In germline, CDR1 is SNHLY, CDR2 FYNNEI. J was trimmed by 2 bases and V by 4 bases; bases with no gene match: 5. The CDR3 spells CASSGEGGTYEQYF. In DNA, the CDR3 is TGTGCCAGCAGTGGGGAGGGAGGGACCTACGAGCAGTACTTC. The full variable domain, in which reference TRBV2 and TRBJ2-7 provide the parts outside the CDR3, is EPEVTQTPSHQVTQMGQEVILRCVPISNHLYFYWYRQILGQKVEFLVSFYNNEISEKSEIFDDQFSVERPDGSNFTLKIRSTKLEDSAMYFCASSGEGGTYEQYFGPGTRLTVT.

This clonotype appeared once. V and J are TRBV5-6 and TRBJ1-4; a possible D gene is TRBD1 (5 bases). From germline, CDR1 is SGHDT and CDR2 YYEEEE. The ends were cut back, 4 bases at V and 8 bases at J, with 12 bases in the middle. The CDR3 has 13 amino acids. The CDR3 coding sequence is TGTGCCAGCAGCGGGGGGTCTTCGGAAAAACTGTTTTTT. Protein sequence: CASSGGSSEKLFF.

The genes are TRBV29-1 and TRBJ2-7; a weak D match, TRBD1 (5 bases). This CDR3 is 13 amino acids long. The V end lost 7 bases, the J end lost 0 bases, and 13 bases lay between the germline ends. Germline V gives CDR1 SQVTM, CDR2 ANQGSEA. This chain's CDR3 is CSGRQSSSYEQYF. CDR3 in DNA: TGCAGCGGACGACAGTCAAGCTCCTACGAGCAGTACTTC.

This clonotype was counted between two and nine times. The V call is TRBV29-1, the J call TRBJ1-2; maybe TRBD1 (5 bases). Germline CDR1 and CDR2: SQVTM and ANQGSEA. V lost 3 bases to trimming and J lost 4 bases, with 21 bases between them. CDR3 length equals 16 residues. Here the CDR3 reads CSVEGSRQGDSYGYTF. CDR3 nucleotide sequence: TGCAGCGTTGAGGGAAGCCGGCAGGGCGACTCCTATGGCTACACCTTC.

In this sample, this clonotype turned up a few times. This chain uses TRBV28 with TRBJ1-2; no reliable D call. The CDR3 sequence is 12 residues long. V lost 5 bases and J 2 bases, leaving 6 bases between the germline ends. Germline lookup yields CDR1 MDHEN and CDR2 SYDVKM. The CDR3 sequence is CASSPPNYGYTF. The CDR3 nucleotides read TGTGCCAGCAGTCCCCCCAACTATGGCTACACCTTC.

The J gene is TRBJ1-5, the V gene TRBV6-2 or TRBV6-3; D unclear. Trimming cost V 2 bases and J 2 bases, with 10 bases left between them. The CDR3 extends over 15 amino acids. From germline, CDR1 is MNHEY and CDR2 SVGEGT. The CDR3 loop reads CASSYLLGGNQPQHF. CDR3 coding DNA: TGTGCCAGCAGTTACCTCTTGGGCGGCAATCAGCCCCAGCATTTT.

The rearrangement links TRBV20-1 to TRBJ1-1; tentatively, D is TRBD1 (5 bases). Between the trimmed V and J ends, which lost 1 base and 2 bases, there was a span of 14 bases. Germline V gives CDR1 DFQATT, CDR2 SNEGSKA (reference sequence). The CDR3 extends over 15 amino acids. CDR3 in DNA: TGCAGTGCTAGAGCATTTCAGGGCTATAACACTGAAGCTTTCTTT. Translation: CSARAFQGYNTEAFF.